What follows are 7 T cell receptor beta chains derived from one specimen sequenced in a study of T cells in localized non-small cell lung cancer. Method: immunoSEQ multiplex PCR; TCRdb's copy keeps in-frame clones and lacks some. The table lists over 50,000 clones, 80% to 85% of them singletons. The material was peripheral blood mononuclear cells, obtained before any cancer treatment. These receptors came from a man aged 40-75 years with stage III lung adenocarcinoma.

The chain joins TRBV5-1 to TRBJ2-3; D is ambiguous. Germline CDR1 and CDR2: SGHRS and YFSETQ. The CDR3 length is 15 residues. The V and J ends lost 0 bases and 2 bases respectively, with 10 bases between them. In DNA form, the CDR3 reads TGCGCCAGCAGCTTGGTCGGCCTGATCACAGATACGCAGTATTTT. Translated, it gives CASSLVGLITDTQYF.

V gene TRBV27 combines with J gene TRBJ1-6; 7 positions agree with TRBD1. The CDR3 contains 15 residues. Per the germline V gene, CDR1 is MNHEY and CDR2 is SMNVEV (reference sequence). V lost 6 bases to trimming and J lost 7 bases; unmatched junction nucleotides: 9. This CDR3 reads CASRRGQTENSPLHF. In DNA, the CDR3 is TGTGCCAGCAGACGGGGACAGACCGAAAATTCACCCCTCCACTTT.

The chain recombines TRBV6-1 with TRBJ1-2, with 11 bases aligning to TRBD1. After removal of 4 bases from V and 8 bases from J, the junction contained 3 bases not matched to a gene. The V gene's germline CDR1 is MNHNS and CDR2 SASEGT. This CDR3 is 13 amino acids long. The CDR3 nucleotides read TGTGCCAGCAGTGGGACAGGGGGCCAGGGCTACACCTTC. This translates into CASSGTGGQGYTF.

This clone was observed once. J is TRBJ2-1 and V is TRBV7-3, with TRBD1 as a possible D gene (7 bases). From germline, CDR1 is SGHTA and CDR2 FQGTGA. V was shortened by 5 bases and J by 7 bases, with 12 bases between the two germline ends. The CDR3 loop spans 13 amino acids. The chain's CDR3 is CASSPGGNNEQFF. The DNA of the CDR3 is TGTGCCAGCAGCCCAGGGGGGAATAATGAGCAGTTCTTC. Drawing the rest from reference TRBV7-3 and TRBJ2-1, the complete variable domain is GAGVSQTPSNKVTEKGKYVELRCDPISGHTALYWYRQSLGQGPEFLIYFQGTGAADDSGLPNDRFFAVRPEGSVSTLKIQRTERGDSAVYLCASSPGGNNEQFFGPGTRLTVL.

The chain links TRBV7-2 to TRBJ2-3; D is undetermined. V was clipped by 5 bases and J by 5 bases, with 5 bases between them. The CDR3 extends over 11 amino acids. CDR1 and CDR2 from the germline V gene are SGHTA and FQGNSA. The CDR3 spells CASSRRDTQYF. CDR3 bases: TGTGCCAGCAGCCGTCGAGATACGCAGTATTTT.

This clone was detected a few times. The chain recombines TRBV10-2 with TRBJ2-5; perhaps D is TRBD1 or TRBD2 (5 bases each). Trimming took off 1 base at V and 3 bases at J, with 12 bases between the two ends. This CDR3 is built from 15 residues. Germline V gene data show CDR1 as WSHSY and CDR2 as SAAADI. The CDR3 sequence: CASSEFYGAKETQYF. The DNA of the CDR3 is TGCGCCAGCAGTGAGTTCTACGGGGCGAAAGAGACCCAGTACTTC.

This chain links TRBV2 with TRBJ1-1, with a possible D match to TRBD1 (5 bases). The CDR3 consists of 14 residues. Germline CDR1 reads SNHLY; CDR2 reads FYNNEI. The V and J ends lost 2 bases and 3 bases respectively, with 10 bases between them. CDR3 region: CASSEMTDHTEAFF. In DNA, the CDR3 is TGTGCCAGCAGTGAAATGACAGATCACACTGAAGCTTTCTTT. The full variable domain, its missing parts supplied by reference TRBV2 and TRBJ1-1, is EPEVTQTPSHQVTQMGQEVILRCVPISNHLYFYWYRQILGQKVEFLVSFYNNEISEKSEIFDDQFSVERPDGSNFTLKIRSTKLEDSAMYFCASSEMTDHTEAFFGQGTRLTVV.